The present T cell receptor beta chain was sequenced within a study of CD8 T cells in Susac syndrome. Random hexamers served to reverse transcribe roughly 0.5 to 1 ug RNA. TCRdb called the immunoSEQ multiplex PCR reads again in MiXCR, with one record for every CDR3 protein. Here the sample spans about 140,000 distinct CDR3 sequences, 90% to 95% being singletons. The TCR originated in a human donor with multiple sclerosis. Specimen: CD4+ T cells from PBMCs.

CDR3 amino acids: CASRGNTQETQYF. CDR3 bases: TGTGCCAGCAGGGGGAACACTCAAGAGACCCAGTACTTC. The V gene is TRBV5-4, the J gene TRBJ2-5; D uncertain. The V end was cut by 5 bases, the J end by 2 bases, with 10 bases between. CDR3 length equals 13 residues. CDR1 and CDR2 from the germline V gene are SGHNT and YYREEE (reference sequence).